The 27 T cell receptor beta chains in this list originate from one sample, sequenced in a study of shared clonotypes between healthy human individuals. CD45RO-negative, CCR7-selected cells formed the naive CD8 fraction, which excluded terminally differentiated effector memory CD45RA+ cells. Repertoires were generated with immunoSEQ multiplex PCR, while TCRdb's copy carries only in-frame clones and drops some. The data contain around 2,100,000 clones, roughly 95% of them seen just once; the ten biggest clones take up 0.95% to 1.5%. The sequencing sample was made of naive CD8+ T cells sorted from blood. These TCRs come from a man aged 18 to 35 in good health.

The V call is TRBV2, the J call TRBJ1-1, with D perhaps matching TRBD1 (6 bases). This CDR3 spans 16 amino acids. CDR1 is SNHLY and CDR2 is FYNNEI in the germline V gene. With 3 bases removed from V and 6 bases from J, the gap between germline ends came to 20 bases. Here the CDR3 reads CASSDPLGGQGAEAFF. CDR3 DNA: TGTGCCAGCAGTGACCCCCTAGGGGGGCAGGGCGCTGAAGCTTTCTTT.

Comment on this clone: The junction departs from germline at one end; a sequencing error may be responsible. The chain uses TRBV6-1 and TRBJ2-7; weak D call: TRBD1 (6 bases). The CDR3 runs 12 residues. Germline V gene sequence: CDR1 MNHNS, CDR2 SASEGT. CDR3 residues: CASSETGTKEDF. DNA of the CDR3: TGTGCCAGCAGTGAGACCGGGACAAAGGAAGACTTC.

The chain uses TRBV4-3 and TRBJ2-5; D perhaps matches TRBD2 (5 bases). This CDR3 comprises 14 residues. Germline loops: CDR1 LGHNA, CDR2 YSLEER. Trimming took off 3 bases at V and 1 base at J, with 9 bases between the two ends. CDR3 amino acids: CASSQRGFQETQYF. The CDR3 DNA reads TGCGCCAGCAGCCAGCGAGGGTTCCAAGAGACCCAGTACTTC.

The J gene is TRBJ2-6, the V gene TRBV6-1, with D possibly matching TRBD1 (7 bases). CDR3 length equals 17 residues. Deletions cut 3 bases from V and 0 bases from J, with 12 bases between. The germline V gene encodes CDR1 MNHNS and CDR2 SASEGT. For the CDR3, the DNA is TGTGCCAGCAGTGACAGGGGGGTTACCTCTGGGGCCAACGTCCTGACTTTC. As protein: CASSDRGVTSGANVLTF.

This chain joins TRBV7-3 and TRBJ2-1; D may be TRBD2 (7 bases). This CDR3 comprises 14 residues. Germline loops: CDR1 SGHTA, CDR2 FQGTGA. V dropped 5 bases and J dropped 7 bases, with 15 bases sitting between them. The CDR3 region is CASSPGGGGNEQFF. The CDR3 DNA sequence: TGTGCCAGCAGCCCCGGAGGGGGGGGGAATGAGCAGTTCTTC.

The chain couples TRBV11-1 to TRBJ2-7; D gene uncertain. V was trimmed by 4 bases and J by 7 bases, leaving 14 bases between them. This CDR3 region has 13 residues. CDR1 and CDR2 from the germline V gene are SGHAT and FQDESV (reference sequence). Here the CDR3 DNA reads TGTGCCAGCAGCTCCGGCGACCCGAGGGAGCAGTACTTC. It specifies CASSSGDPREQYF. Based on the CDR3 plus reference TRBV11-1 and TRBJ2-7, the full variable domain is EAEVAQSPRYKITEKSQAVAFWCDPISGHATLYWYRQILGQGPELLVQFQDESVVDDSQLPKDRFSAERLKGVDSTLKIQPAELGDSAMYLCASSSGDPREQYFGPGTRLTVT.

With respect to this clone: Other DNA sequences in this sample translate to the same CDR3. The chain combines TRBV5-4 with TRBJ1-3; no definite D call. This CDR3 has 12 amino acids. The V and J ends lost 1 base and 1 base respectively, with 0 bases between them. Per the germline V gene, CDR1 is SGHNT and CDR2 is YYREEE (reference sequence). The CDR3 sequence is CASSLSGNTIYF. The CDR3 region has the DNA TGTGCCAGCAGCTTGTCTGGAAACACCATATATTTT.

The chain carries TRBV7-9 and TRBJ2-7, with a weak D call TRBD2 (6 bases). The CDR3 length is 15 residues. V dropped 6 bases and J dropped 3 bases, with 18 bases sitting between them. Germline V gene lookup returns CDR1 SEHNR and CDR2 FQNEAQ (reference sequence). The CDR3 is CASSPSVGPFYEQYF. The CDR3 coding sequence is TGTGCCAGCAGTCCTAGCGTGGGACCGTTCTACGAGCAGTACTTC.

V gene TRBV12-5 combines with J gene TRBJ1-5; D is ambiguous. V was clipped by 3 bases and J by 6 bases, with 3 bases between them. The germline V gene encodes CDR1 LGHNT and CDR2 FRNRAP. The CDR3 extends over 11 amino acids. As DNA, the CDR3 is TGTGCTAGTGGTTTAGCTCAGCCCCAGCATTTT. This codes for CASGLAQPQHF. Supplemented by reference TRBV12-5 and TRBJ1-5, the full variable domain reads DARVTQTPRHKVTEMGQEVTMRCQPILGHNTVFWYRQTMMQGLELLAYFRNRAPLDDSGMPKDRFSAEMPDATLATLKIQPSEPRDSAVYFCASGLAQPQHFGDGTRLSIL.

V gene TRBV7-8 combines with J gene TRBJ2-1; TRBD2 matches at 10 bases. With V trimmed by 2 bases and J by 5 bases, 6 bases remained unmatched. Germline CDR1 is SGHVS and CDR2 is FQNEAQ. There are 16 residues in the CDR3. DNA of the CDR3: TGTGCCAGCAGCTTAACACTAGCGGGGACCAACAATGAGCAGTTCTTC. It yields the protein CASSLTLAGTNNEQFF.

The genes are TRBV2 and TRBJ2-7, with D maybe TRBD1 (5 bases). V lost 3 bases and J 3 bases, leaving 15 bases between the germline ends. The V gene's germline CDR1 is SNHLY and CDR2 FYNNEI. The CDR3 is 15 residues long. The CDR3 here is CASSEWQGKNYEQYF. CDR3 DNA: TGTGCCAGCAGTGAGTGGCAGGGAAAAAACTACGAGCAGTACTTC. Using reference TRBV2 and TRBJ2-7 for the parts outside the CDR3, the full variable domain is EPEVTQTPSHQVTQMGQEVILRCVPISNHLYFYWYRQILGQKVEFLVSFYNNEISEKSEIFDDQFSVERPDGSNFTLKIRSTKLEDSAMYFCASSEWQGKNYEQYFGPGTRLTVT.

The genes are TRBV13 and TRBJ2-3, with TRBD2 matching 9 bases. After removal of 7 bases from V and 2 bases from J, the junction contained 7 bases not matched to a gene. The CDR3 covers 15 residues. Germline V gives CDR1 PRHDT, CDR2 FYEKMQ (reference sequence). The CDR3 bases are TGTGCCAGCATGATGACTAGCGGTCTCACAGATACGCAGTATTTT. This sequence encodes CASMMTSGLTDTQYF.

This sequence joins TRBV19 and TRBJ2-1; TRBD2 is a possible D gene (5 bases). Trimming pared 1 base from V and 10 bases from J, leaving 14 bases between. The V gene's germline CDR1 is LNHDA and CDR2 SQIVND (reference sequence). This CDR3 is built from 14 residues. The DNA for the CDR3 is TGTGCCAGTAGTATAGGCGGGCAGTGGAGGGAGCAGTTCTTC. Translated: CASSIGGQWREQFF.

V is TRBV5-5 and J is TRBJ2-2; 11 bases fit TRBD2. The J segment lost 5 bases and the V segment lost 0 bases, leaving 6 bases of the junction unmatched. The CDR3 loop spans 17 amino acids. Germline lookup yields CDR1 SGHKS and CDR2 YYEKEE (reference sequence). CDR3 region: CASSLGVAGGLTGELFF. The CDR3 region has the DNA TGTGCCAGCAGCTTGGGGGTAGCGGGAGGGTTGACCGGGGAGCTGTTTTTT.

The chain joins TRBV11-2 to TRBJ2-3; 9 bases are a match to TRBD1. Looked up from germline, CDR1 is SGHAT and CDR2 is FQNNGV. V gave up 3 bases and J gave up 6 bases; unmatched junction bases: 1. This CDR3 spans 13 amino acids. The CDR3 protein is CASSFGQGDTQYF. For the CDR3, the DNA is TGTGCCAGCAGCTTCGGACAGGGGGATACGCAGTATTTT.

The chain recombines TRBV7-8 with TRBJ2-5; 10 bases are a match to TRBD2. V shed 3 bases and J 5 bases; nucleotides not matched to a gene: 6. CDR3 length: 15 residues. Germline V gene data show CDR1 as SGHVS and CDR2 as FQNEAQ. CDR3 nucleotides: TGTGCCAGCAGCTTCCTAGCGGGAGAGGAGGAGACCCAGTACTTC. Encoded protein: CASSFLAGEEETQYF.

The chain is built from TRBV7-3 and TRBJ2-3, with 8 positions matching TRBD2. The junction had 7 bases not matched to a gene; V was cut back by 1 base and J by 4 bases. This CDR3 is 16 amino acids long. From germline, CDR1 is SGHTA and CDR2 FQGTGA. The CDR3 DNA sequence: TGTGCCAGCAGCTTAATAGGTGCGGGGGGACCAGATACGCAGTATTTT. Encoded protein: CASSLIGAGGPDTQYF.

V is TRBV4-1 and J is TRBJ2-7; TRBD1 might be the D (6 bases). The ends were cut back, 0 bases at V and 1 base at J, with 10 bases in the middle. CDR1 is MGHRA and CDR2 is YSYEKL in the germline V gene. The CDR3 contains 15 residues. This CDR3 reads CASSQEDRPSYEQYF. Here the CDR3 DNA reads TGCGCCAGCAGCCAAGAGGACAGACCTTCCTACGAGCAGTACTTC.

The chain carries TRBV7-9 and TRBJ2-1; 7 bases match TRBD1. The length of the CDR3 is 14 residues. The germline gives CDR1 SEHNR, CDR2 FQNEAQ (reference sequence). V lost 4 bases and J lost 5; bases outside the gene matches: 5. For the CDR3, the DNA is TGTGCCAGCAGCTCACCGGGACAGAACAATGAGCAGTTCTTC. It is translated as CASSSPGQNNEQFF.

The rearrangement joins TRBV13 to TRBJ2-7, with 10 nucleotides matching TRBD1. The CDR3 totals 15 residues. Trimming cost V 5 bases and J 4 bases; bases outside gene matches: 8. CDR1 PRHDT and CDR2 FYEKMQ come from the germline V gene (reference sequence). The CDR3 here is CASSGQGQGPYEQYF. The CDR3 nucleotides are TGTGCCAGCAGCGGACAGGGACAGGGGCCTTACGAGCAGTACTTC. The full variable domain, completed using reference TRBV13 and TRBJ2-7, is AAGVIQSPRHLIKEKRETATLKCYPIPRHDTVYWYQQGPGQDPQFLISFYEKMQSDKGSIPDRFSAQQFSDYHSELNMSSLELGDSALYFCASSGQGQGPYEQYFGPGTRLTVT.

This sequence joins TRBV7-9 and TRBJ1-2, with unresolved D. CDR1 SEHNR and CDR2 FQNEAQ come from the germline V gene (reference sequence). The length of the CDR3 is 13 residues. The V end lost 1 base, the J end lost 4 bases, and 7 bases lay between the germline ends. The chain's CDR3 is CASSLVSAYGYTF. The CDR3 bases are TGTGCCAGCAGCTTAGTCTCCGCCTATGGCTACACCTTC.

The CDR3 DNA follows: TGTGCCTGGAGGGACGACAGGTCTGGGGCCAACGTCCTGACTTTC. Translating gives CAWRDDRSGANVLTF. The chain couples TRBV30 to TRBJ2-6; a possible D gene is TRBD1 (6 bases). CDR3 size: 15 residues. In germline, CDR1 is GTSNPN, CDR2 SVGIG (reference sequence). Trimming shortened V by 3 bases and J by 1 base, and 10 bases separated the two germline ends.

The CDR3 reads CASSLQRSPEAFF. For the CDR3, the DNA is TGTGCCAGCAGCTTACAGAGGTCTCCAGAAGCTTTCTTT. J is TRBJ1-1 and V is TRBV13; no clear D gene. The V end was cut by 2 bases, the J end by 8 bases, with 12 bases between. The CDR3 has 13 amino acids. CDR1 and CDR2 (germline): PRHDT, FYEKMQ (reference sequence).

Details on this clone: The sample has other DNA sequences that encode this CDR3 too. The rearrangement links TRBV5-6 to TRBJ2-7, with D maybe TRBD1 (5 bases). V was pared by 0 bases and J by 3 bases, with 7 bases between. The germline gives CDR1 SGHDT, CDR2 YYEEEE. CDR3 length: 13 residues. Written as DNA, the CDR3 is TGTGCCAGCAGCTTGGGACAGCTCTACGAGCAGTACTTC. Protein: CASSLGQLYEQYF.

The chain has TRBV7-9 and TRBJ2-7; tentative D call: TRBD1 (5 bases). V shed 5 bases and J shed 10 bases, with 12 bases lying between them. The CDR3 is made up of 11 amino acids. Germline V gene data show CDR1 as SEHNR and CDR2 as FQNEAQ (reference sequence). This chain's CDR3 is CASSINQGQYF. CDR3 sequence (DNA): TGTGCCAGCAGCATAAATCAGGGCCAGTACTTC.

The J gene is TRBJ2-1, the V gene TRBV27; D is perhaps TRBD1 or TRBD2 (5 bases each). Germline lookup yields CDR1 MNHEY and CDR2 SMNVEV (reference sequence). The CDR3 runs 14 residues. The V end was cut by 3 bases, the J end by 4 bases, with 10 bases between. For the CDR3, the DNA is TGTGCCAGCAGTTTTGGGACGGAGTACAATGAGCAGTTCTTC. It codes for CASSFGTEYNEQFF.

The V and J genes are TRBV19 and TRBJ1-6; 7 bases align to TRBD1. V lost 7 bases and J lost 7; bases outside the gene matches: 13. This CDR3 has 16 amino acids. Germline V lookup: CDR1 LNHDA, CDR2 SQIVND (reference sequence). DNA of the CDR3: TGTGCCAGTACCGTGACACCGGGACAGCCGAATTCACCCCTCCACTTT. Amino acids: CASTVTPGQPNSPLHF.